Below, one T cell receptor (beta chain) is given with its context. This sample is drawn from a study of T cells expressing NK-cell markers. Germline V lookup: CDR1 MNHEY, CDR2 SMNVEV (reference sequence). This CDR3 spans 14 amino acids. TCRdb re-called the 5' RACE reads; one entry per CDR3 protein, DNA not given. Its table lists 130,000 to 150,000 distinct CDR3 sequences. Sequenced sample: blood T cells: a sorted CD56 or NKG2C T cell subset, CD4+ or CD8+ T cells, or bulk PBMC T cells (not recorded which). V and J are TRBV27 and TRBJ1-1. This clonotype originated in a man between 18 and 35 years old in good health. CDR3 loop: CASSLISLNTEAFF.